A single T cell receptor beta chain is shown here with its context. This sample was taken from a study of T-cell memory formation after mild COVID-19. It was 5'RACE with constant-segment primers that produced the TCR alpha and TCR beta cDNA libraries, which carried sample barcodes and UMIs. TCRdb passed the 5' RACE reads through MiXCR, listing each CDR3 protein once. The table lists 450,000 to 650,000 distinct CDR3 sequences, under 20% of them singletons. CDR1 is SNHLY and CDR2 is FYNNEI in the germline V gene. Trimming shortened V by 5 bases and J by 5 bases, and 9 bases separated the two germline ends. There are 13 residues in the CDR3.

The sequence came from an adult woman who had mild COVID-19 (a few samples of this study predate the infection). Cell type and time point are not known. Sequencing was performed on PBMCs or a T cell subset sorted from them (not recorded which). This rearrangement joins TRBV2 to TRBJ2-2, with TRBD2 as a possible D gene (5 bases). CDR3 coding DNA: TGTGCCAGCAGTATCGGGGAAACCGGGGAGCTGTTTTTT. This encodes CASSIGETGELFF.